Below, 8 T cell receptor beta chains from the same sample are listed, as sequenced in a study of blood T cell repertoires in COVID-19. Data came from immunoSEQ multiplex PCR; TCRdb stores just in-frame clones and leaves some out. The top ten hold 1.5% to 1.9% of the sample, which has 170,000 or so clones, around 83% seen once. The sequencing sample was made of peripheral blood. These TCRs come from a human donor in a cohort sampled during active COVID-19.

The CDR3 loop is CASSKTSTDTQYF. The DNA of the CDR3 is TGTGCTAGTTCCAAAACTAGCACAGATACGCAGTATTTT. The chain carries TRBV12-5 and TRBJ2-3; the D is unclear. V was shortened by 8 bases and J by 0 bases, with 9 bases between the two germline ends. Germline CDR1 LGHNT, CDR2 FRNRAP. The CDR3 loop spans 13 amino acids.

The chain carries TRBV5-1 and TRBJ1-1, with 7 bases identical to TRBD1. The CDR3 is 15 residues long. Germline-derived CDR1 and CDR2 are SGHRS and YFSETQ. Trimming cost V 0 bases and J 0 bases; bases outside gene matches: 2. The CDR3 nucleotides read TGCGCCAGCAGCTTGGGGACAGGCATGAACACTGAAGCTTTCTTT. It is translated as CASSLGTGMNTEAFF.

The V call is TRBV9, the J call TRBJ1-3; maybe TRBD1 (5 bases). Trimming left V 1 base short and J 0 bases short, with 11 bases between. CDR1 and CDR2 from the germline V gene are SGDLS and YYNGEE. CDR3 size: 16 residues. The CDR3 nucleotides are TGTGCCAGCAGCGTACGGGGGAGCACCTCTGGAAACACCATATATTTT. Translated, it gives CASSVRGSTSGNTIYF.

In nucleotides, the CDR3 is TGTGCCATCAGACAGAACACTGAAGCTTTCTTT. The encoded protein is CAIRQNTEAFF. The V call is TRBV10-3, the J call TRBJ1-1; D gene unclear. The germline gives CDR1 ENHRY, CDR2 SYGVKD. Trimming pared 6 bases from V and 1 base from J, leaving 3 bases between. The CDR3 spans 11 residues.

The gene calls are TRBV14 and TRBJ2-7; 8 nucleotides line up with TRBD1. With V trimmed by 1 base and J by 2 bases, 10 bases remained unmatched. CDR3 length: 17 amino acids. Germline CDR1 reads SGHDN; CDR2 reads FVKESK. CDR3 protein: CASSQGGIRDRTYEQYF. CDR3 DNA: TGTGCCAGCAGCCAAGGCGGGATACGGGACAGGACCTACGAGCAGTACTTC.

J is TRBJ2-7 and V is TRBV24-1; D unclear. Between the trimmed V and J ends, which lost 9 bases and 6 bases, there was a span of 14 bases. Germline V gene data show CDR1 as KGHDR and CDR2 as SFDVKD. The CDR3 is made up of 12 amino acids. CDR3 sequence: CATSARMGEQYF. CDR3 nucleotides: TGTGCCACCTCCGCTAGAATGGGCGAGCAGTACTTC.

With regard to this clone: A clone one base away is much larger, so this may be a read error. The rearrangement uses TRBV28 and TRBJ2-7, with TRBD2 identical over 11 bases. The CDR3 consists of 15 residues. J gave up 0 bases and V 6 bases, and 4 bases lay outside the gene matches. Per germline, CDR1 MDHEN and CDR2 SYDVKM. As DNA, the CDR3 is TGTGCCAGCAGCTCCGGGACTAGCGGCTCCTACGAGCAGTACTTC. Amino acid sequence: CASSSGTSGSYEQYF.

The chain is built from TRBV11-3 and TRBJ2-1, with D unclear. Germline loops: CDR1 SGHNT, CDR2 YENEEA. Trimming pared 4 bases from V and 3 bases from J, leaving 7 bases between. The CDR3 runs to 13 residues. The CDR3 region has the DNA TGTGCCAGCAGCTCCCCCCGCTACAATGAGCAGTTCTTC. Residues: CASSSPRYNEQFF. The full variable domain, its missing parts supplied by reference TRBV11-3 and TRBJ2-1, is EAGVVQSPRYKIIEKKQPVAFWCNPISGHNTLYWYLQNLGQGPELLIRYENEEAVDDSQLPKDRFSAERLKGVDSTLKIQPAELGDSAVYLCASSSPRYNEQFFGPGTRLTVL.